Described below is a single T cell receptor (beta chain) sequence and its context. Sequenced by immunoSEQ multiplex PCR; TCRdb stores in-frame clones only, minus some. The top ten hold more than 0.1% of the sample, which has some 2,400,000 clones, more than 90% seen once. This specimen belongs to a study of shared clonotypes between healthy human individuals. The CDR3 loop spans 15 amino acids. Per germline, CDR1 ENHRY and CDR2 SYGVKD. V was clipped by 0 bases and J by 2 bases, with 11 bases between them. This sequence originates from a man aged 18 to 35 in good health. The rearrangement joins TRBV10-3 to TRBJ2-7, with a weak D call TRBD1 (5 bases). Sequenced: naive CD4+ T cells sorted from blood. Subset of the sample: CD45RA+ positively selected. The CDR3 DNA reads TGTGCCATCAGTGAGTCCCAGGGCCTGACCTACGAGCAGTACTTC. Translation: CAISESQGLTYEQYF.